This T cell receptor (beta chain) was profiled in a study of cytomegalovirus exposure and HLA in healthy donors. The study's findings and limits: Some V segments (TRBV6-2 and TRBV6-3 among them) were excluded as indistinguishable. A prior analysis recorded that most TCR beta V segments were productive about 87% or about 30% of the time. According to the study, 160 or so TCR beta chains were cytomegalovirus-associated.

PCR amplification relied on 60 Vbeta primers (plus 13 Jbeta primers). In the original analysis: Approximately 9.9 million of 75 million to 85 million unique TCR beta chains were shared, per a later count. Profiled with immunoSEQ multiplex PCR; TCRdb holds only in-frame clones, not every one. For V, J and clone size, that table is used; D and trimming come from the DNA. The table has 140,000 to 150,000 clones, about 74% seen once. Germline CDR1 reads MDHEN; CDR2 reads SYDVKM. Trimming at V came to 4 bases and at J to 6 bases, leaving 1 base not matched to a gene. CDR3 length: 15 amino acids. This clone has only one observation. Its antigen is still unknown.

The chain employs TRBV28 and TRBJ2-2; 14 bases are shared with TRBD2. The specimen sequenced was PBMCs. The clonotype was recovered from a middle-aged man in good health and CMV-seropositive. CDR3 DNA: TGTGCCAGCAGTTGGGGACTAGCGGGAGCCGGGGAGCTGTTTTTT. Translating gives CASSWGLAGAGELFF.